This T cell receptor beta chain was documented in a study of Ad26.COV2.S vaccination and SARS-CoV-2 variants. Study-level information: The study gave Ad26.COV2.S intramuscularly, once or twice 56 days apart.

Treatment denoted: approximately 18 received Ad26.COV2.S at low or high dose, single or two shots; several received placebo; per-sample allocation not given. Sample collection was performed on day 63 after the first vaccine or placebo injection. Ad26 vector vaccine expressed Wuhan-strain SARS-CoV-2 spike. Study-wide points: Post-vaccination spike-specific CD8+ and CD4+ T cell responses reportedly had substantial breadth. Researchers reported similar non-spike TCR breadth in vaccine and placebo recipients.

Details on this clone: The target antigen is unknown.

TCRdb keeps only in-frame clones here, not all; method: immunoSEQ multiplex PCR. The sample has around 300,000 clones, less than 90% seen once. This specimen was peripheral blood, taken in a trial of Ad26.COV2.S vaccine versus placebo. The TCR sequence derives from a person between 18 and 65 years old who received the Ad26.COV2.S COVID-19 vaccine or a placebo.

The CDR3, as DNA: TGTGCCACCAGCAGGGGCCAGACGCAGCCCCAGCATTTT. It yields the protein CATSRGQTQPQHF. The chain couples TRBV15 to TRBJ1-5, with unresolved D. CDR1 and CDR2 from the germline V gene are LNHNV and YYDKDF (reference sequence). The CDR3 sequence is 13 residues long. With 3 bases removed from V and 7 bases from J, the gap between germline ends came to 10 bases.